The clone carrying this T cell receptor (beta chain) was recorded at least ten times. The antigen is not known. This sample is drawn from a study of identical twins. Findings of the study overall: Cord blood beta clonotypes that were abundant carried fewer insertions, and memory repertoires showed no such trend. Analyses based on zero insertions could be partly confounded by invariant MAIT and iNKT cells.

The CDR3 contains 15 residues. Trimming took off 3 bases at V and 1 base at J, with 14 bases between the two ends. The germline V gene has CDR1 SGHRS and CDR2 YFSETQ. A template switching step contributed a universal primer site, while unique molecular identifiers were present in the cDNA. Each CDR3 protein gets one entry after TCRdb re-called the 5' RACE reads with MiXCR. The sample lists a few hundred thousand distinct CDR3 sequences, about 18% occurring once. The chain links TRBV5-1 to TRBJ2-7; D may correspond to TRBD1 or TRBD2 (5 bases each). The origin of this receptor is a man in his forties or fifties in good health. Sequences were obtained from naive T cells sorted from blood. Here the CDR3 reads CASSSRDGISYEQYF. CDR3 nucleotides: TGCGCCAGCAGCTCTCGGGACGGTATTTCCTACGAGCAGTACTTC.